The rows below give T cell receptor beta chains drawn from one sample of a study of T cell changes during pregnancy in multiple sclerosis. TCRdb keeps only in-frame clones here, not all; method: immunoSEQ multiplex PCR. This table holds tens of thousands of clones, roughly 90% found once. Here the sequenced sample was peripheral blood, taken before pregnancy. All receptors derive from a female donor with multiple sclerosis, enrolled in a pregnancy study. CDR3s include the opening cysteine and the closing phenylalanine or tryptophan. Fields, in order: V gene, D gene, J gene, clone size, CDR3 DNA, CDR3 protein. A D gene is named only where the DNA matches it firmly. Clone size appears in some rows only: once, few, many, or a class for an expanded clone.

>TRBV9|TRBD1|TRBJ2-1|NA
TGTGCCAGCAGCGCCCGGACAGGGGGCCATGAGCAGTTCTTC
CASSARTGGHEQFF
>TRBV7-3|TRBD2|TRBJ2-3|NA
TGTGCCAGCAGCTTATATGGCGGGGGGACAGATACGCAGTATTTT
CASSLYGGGTDTQYF
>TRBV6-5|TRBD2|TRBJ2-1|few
TGTGCCAGCAGCCCGGGACTAGCTTATGCTGAGCAGTTCTTC
CASSPGLAYAEQFF
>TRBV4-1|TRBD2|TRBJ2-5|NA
TGCGCCAGCAGCCCGGCGTCCGGGACTAGCGGGGGGTACCAAGAGACCCAGTACTTC
CASSPASGTSGGYQETQYF
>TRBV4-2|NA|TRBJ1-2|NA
TGTGCCAGCAGCCAGTCGGCGGGCGCGATAGATGGCTACACCTTC
CASSQSAGAIDGYTF
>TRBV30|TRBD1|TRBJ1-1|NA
TGTGCCTGGAGTTCACAGGGGTTTGCTGAAGCTTTCTTT
CAWSSQGFAEAFF
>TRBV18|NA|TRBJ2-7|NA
TGTGCCAGCTCACCCCGACTCTACGAGCAGTACTTC
CASSPRLYEQYF
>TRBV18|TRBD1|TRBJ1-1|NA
TGTGCCAGCTCACCAGGGGACAGGGGGGCGAACACTGAAGCTTTCTTT
CASSPGDRGANTEAFF
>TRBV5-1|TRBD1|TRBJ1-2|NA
TGCGCCAGCAGCTTCGGGACAGGGGGCGCAGGCTATGGCTACACCTTC
CASSFGTGGAGYGYTF
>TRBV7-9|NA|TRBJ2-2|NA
TGTGCCAGCAGCTTAGCGTCGGGCGGGGCCGGGGAGCTGTTTTTT
CASSLASGGAGELFF
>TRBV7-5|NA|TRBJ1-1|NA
TGTGCCAGAAGCTCGACAGCTGTGAACACTGAAGCTTTCTTT
CARSSTAVNTEAFF
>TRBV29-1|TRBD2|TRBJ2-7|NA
TGCAGCGTTGGACTAGCCGACCCCTACGAGCAGTACTTC
CSVGLADPYEQYF
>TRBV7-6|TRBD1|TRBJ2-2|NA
TGTGCCAGCTTGAGGACAGGGAACACCGGGGAGCTGTTTTTT
CASLRTGNTGELFF
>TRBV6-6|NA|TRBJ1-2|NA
TGTGCCAGCAGTTACGGGGGGGCCGGGGGCTACACCTTC
CASSYGGAGGYTF
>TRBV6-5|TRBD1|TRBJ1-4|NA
TGTGCCAGCAGGGGACAGGGAGCTCGACGCGAAAAACTGTTTTTT
CASRGQGARREKLFF
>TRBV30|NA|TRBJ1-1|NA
TGTGCCTGGAGCTCTACAGGGAACACTGAAGCTTTCTTT
CAWSSTGNTEAFF
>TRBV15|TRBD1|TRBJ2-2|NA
TGTGCCACCAGAAGGACAGGGCCAGGGAAGAACACCGGGGAGCTGTTTTTT
CATRRTGPGKNTGELFF
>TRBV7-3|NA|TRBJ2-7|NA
TGTGCCAGCAGCTTATCCCGCCAGGGTGAGCAGTACTTC
CASSLSRQGEQYF
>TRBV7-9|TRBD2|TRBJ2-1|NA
TGTGCCAGCAGCTCGAACTCGGGGGGGAGCTCCTACAATGAGCAGTTCTTC
CASSSNSGGSSYNEQFF
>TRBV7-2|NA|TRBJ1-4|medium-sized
TGTGCCAGCAGACTAGCGACCGAGGTGGGAGAAAAACTGTTTTTT
CASRLATEVGEKLFF
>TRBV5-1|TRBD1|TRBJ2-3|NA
TGCGCCAGCAGCCGAGGGGGCGGCGGCACAGATACGCAGTATTTT
CASSRGGGGTDTQYF
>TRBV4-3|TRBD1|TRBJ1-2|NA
TGCGCCAGCAGCCAGGCCCGACAAGGACAGGACTATGGCTACACCTTC
CASSQARQGQDYGYTF
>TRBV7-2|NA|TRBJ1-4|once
TGTGCCAGCAGCAAGTTCGGAACTAATGAAAAACTGTTTTTT
CASSKFGTNEKLFF
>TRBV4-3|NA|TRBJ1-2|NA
TGCGCCAGCAGCTACGGACAGTTCGATTATGGCTACACCTTC
CASSYGQFDYGYTF
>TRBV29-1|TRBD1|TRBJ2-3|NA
TGCAGCGTGGGGGACAGGGGTTCAGATACGCAGTATTTT
CSVGDRGSDTQYF
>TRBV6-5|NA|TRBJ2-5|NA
TGTGCCAGCAGTCAGGGACTCGGAGAGACCCAGTACTTC
CASSQGLGETQYF
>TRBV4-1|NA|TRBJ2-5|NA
TGCGCCAGCAGCCAAAACCAGGGTGCGGAGACCCAGTACTTC
CASSQNQGAETQYF
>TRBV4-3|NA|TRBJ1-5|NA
TGCGCCAGCAGCCTCACAGGGTATCAGCCCCAGCATTTT
CASSLTGYQPQHF
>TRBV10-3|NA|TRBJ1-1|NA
TGTGCCATCAGTGAAACGGGGGGGAACACTGAAGCTTTCTTT
CAISETGGNTEAFF
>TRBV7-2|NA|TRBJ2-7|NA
TGTGCCAGCAGCTTTGCCTCGGGCGGGGTCGTCTACGAGCAGTACTTC
CASSFASGGVVYEQYF
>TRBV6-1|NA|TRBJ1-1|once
TGTGCCAGCAGTAGCCGGACATCCGGCACTGAAGCTTTCTTT
CASSSRTSGTEAFF
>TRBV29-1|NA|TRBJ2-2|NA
TGCAGCGTGAGGGATAACGGGGAGCTGTTTTTT
CSVRDNGELFF
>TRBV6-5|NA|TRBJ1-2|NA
TGTGCCAGCAGTTACTCGACATACCTCGCAGGGGGCTACACCTTC
CASSYSTYLAGGYTF
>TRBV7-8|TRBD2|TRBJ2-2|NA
TGTGCCAGCAGTCTCGCGGGGGGGCAGGTCGGGGAGCTGTTTTTT
CASSLAGGQVGELFF
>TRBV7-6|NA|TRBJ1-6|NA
TGTGCCAGCCGGGGGGGCCCTGATTCACCCCTCCACTTT
CASRGGPDSPLHF
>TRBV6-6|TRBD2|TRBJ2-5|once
TGTGCCAGCAGTTCAAACAGGCGGGGGGAGACCCAGTACTTC
CASSSNRRGETQYF
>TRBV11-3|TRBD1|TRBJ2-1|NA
TGTGCCAGCAGCCGAAACGAAGGGACAGGGCAGTTCTTC
CASSRNEGTGQFF
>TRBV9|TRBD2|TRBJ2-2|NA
TGTGCCAGCACGAGGCGGGGGGGGGACACCGGGGAGCTGTTTTTT
CASTRRGGDTGELFF
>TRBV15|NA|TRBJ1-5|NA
TGTGCCACCAGCAGAGAAGTATCGGCGATGAGGCAGCCCCAGCATTTT
CATSREVSAMRQPQHF
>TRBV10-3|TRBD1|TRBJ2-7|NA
TGTGCCATCAGCCTGGACAGGGTAACCTACGAGCAGTACTTC
CAISLDRVTYEQYF
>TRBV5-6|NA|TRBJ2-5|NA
TGTGCCAGCAGCCCGAGTCGCCCCTACGGAGAGACCCAGTACTTC
CASSPSRPYGETQYF
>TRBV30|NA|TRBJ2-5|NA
TGTGCCTGGAGTGTACCGGGTCCCGGTGTGACCCAGTACTTC
CAWSVPGPGVTQYF
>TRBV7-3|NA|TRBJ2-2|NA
TGTGCCAGCAGCTTACAGGGCAGGGGGAACACCGGGGAGCTGTTTTTT
CASSLQGRGNTGELFF
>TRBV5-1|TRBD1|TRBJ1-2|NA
TGCGCCAGCAGCGTCGACAGGGACTATGGCTACACCTTC
CASSVDRDYGYTF
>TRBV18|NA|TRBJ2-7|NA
TGTGCCAGCTCACCAGACAGGACCTACGAGCAGTACTTC
CASSPDRTYEQYF
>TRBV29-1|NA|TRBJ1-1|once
TGCAGCGCCCGAGGGGGAGCAGGGGTGGGCACTGAAGCTTTCTTT
CSARGGAGVGTEAFF
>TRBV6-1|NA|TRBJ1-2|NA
TGTGCCAGCAGTGAATGGGCAGGGGTGTATGGCTACACCTTC
CASSEWAGVYGYTF
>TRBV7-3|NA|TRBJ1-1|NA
TGTGCCAGCAGCCTTCAGGGCCCGACGAACACTGAAGCTTTCTTT
CASSLQGPTNTEAFF
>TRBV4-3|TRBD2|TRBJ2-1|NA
TGCGCCAGCAGCCAAGATCCGACTAGCGGGGGCCCCTCCTACAATGAGCAGTTCTTC
CASSQDPTSGGPSYNEQFF
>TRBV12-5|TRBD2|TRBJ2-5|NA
TGTGCTAGTGGGGCGGGGGAGTCTACAAAAGAGACCCAGTACTTC
CASGAGESTKETQYF
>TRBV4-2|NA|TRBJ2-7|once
TGTGCCAGCAGCCAAGATTTAACAGTTCACTACGAGCAGTACTTC
CASSQDLTVHYEQYF
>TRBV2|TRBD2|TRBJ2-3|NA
TGTGCCGGAACCAGAGCGGGGTTTAGCACAGATACGCAGTATTTT
CAGTRAGFSTDTQYF
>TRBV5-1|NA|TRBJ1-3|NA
TGCGCCAGCAGCTCCTCAGCGAACTCTGGAAACACCATATATTTT
CASSSSANSGNTIYF
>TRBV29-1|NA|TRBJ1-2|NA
TGCAGCGTTGAATACGGTCTGTATGGCTACACCTTC
CSVEYGLYGYTF